What follows are 27 T cell receptor beta chains derived from one specimen sequenced in a study of T cell changes during pregnancy in multiple sclerosis. Some clones are missing from TCRdb's copy, which holds only in-frame ones; the method was immunoSEQ multiplex PCR. The sample shows around 69,000 clones, 90% of them seen only once. The sequences come from peripheral blood, collected in the second trimester of pregnancy. The receptors stem from a female donor in good health, enrolled as a control in a pregnancy study.

The rearrangement uses TRBV6-5 and TRBJ1-1; D possibly corresponds to TRBD1 (6 bases). The CDR3 extends over 15 amino acids. Germline-derived CDR1 and CDR2 are MNHEY and SVGAGI. V was clipped by 5 bases and J by 1 base, with 14 bases between them. The CDR3 coding sequence is TGTGCCAGCAGTCGACCCGGGACACAGAACACTGAAGCTTTCTTT. Translation gives CASSRPGTQNTEAFF.

This chain links TRBV9 with TRBJ1-5, with D perhaps TRBD1 (5 bases). Trimming removed 2 bases from V and 2 bases from J, with 14 bases in between. The CDR3 is 16 residues long. Germline V gene lookup returns CDR1 SGDLS and CDR2 YYNGEE. CDR3 region: CASSVGGGLGNQPQHF. CDR3 sequence (DNA): TGTGCCAGCAGCGTGGGGGGGGGACTCGGCAATCAGCCCCAGCATTTT.

This clone has a single count. The chain combines TRBV6-1 with TRBJ1-5; D is ambiguous. The germline CDR1 and CDR2 sequences are MNHNS and SASEGT. The V end lost 3 bases, the J end lost 4 bases, and 10 bases lay between the germline ends. CDR3 length: 14 amino acids. DNA of the CDR3: TGTGCCAGCAGTGACCACATTATAAATCAGCCCCAGCATTTT. This codes for CASSDHIINQPQHF.

The chain couples TRBV7-9 to TRBJ1-1; D is possibly TRBD1 (5 bases). CDR3 size: 13 residues. CDR1 SEHNR and CDR2 FQNEAQ come from the germline V gene (reference sequence). Trimming pared 5 bases from V and 1 base from J, leaving 8 bases between. The CDR3 region has the DNA TGTGCCAGCAGCCGCGGGACGAACACTGAAGCTTTCTTT. It yields the protein CASSRGTNTEAFF.

The DNA for the CDR3 is TGCAGCGTTTGGCACCCCAATCAGCCCCAGCATTTT. Encoded protein: CSVWHPNQPQHF. J is TRBJ1-5 and V is TRBV29-1; no clear D gene. This CDR3 is 12 amino acids long. The ends were cut back, 5 bases at V and 3 bases at J, with 8 bases in the middle. The germline gives CDR1 SQVTM, CDR2 ANQGSEA.

This chain links TRBV28 with TRBJ2-7, with a possible D match to TRBD1 (6 bases). The CDR3 loop spans 14 amino acids. Trimming took 7 bases from V and 0 from J, leaving 13 bases between them. Germline assignment: CDR1 MDHEN and CDR2 SYDVKM. This chain's CDR3 is CASNQQGTSYEQYF. The CDR3 region has the DNA TGTGCCAGCAATCAGCAGGGGACCTCCTACGAGCAGTACTTC.

A single count supports this clone. The rearrangement links TRBV5-4 to TRBJ1-2; D not resolved. The CDR3 runs to 16 residues. Germline lookup yields CDR1 SGHNT and CDR2 YYREEE (reference sequence). Trimming cost V 0 bases and J 0 bases, with 12 bases left between them. This CDR3 is CASSLAATAANYGYTF. CDR3 in DNA: TGTGCCAGCAGCTTGGCGGCGACGGCGGCTAACTATGGCTACACCTTC.

This chain uses TRBV11-1 with TRBJ2-5, with TRBD2 identical over 11 bases. The CDR3 contains 14 residues. The trim removed 1 base at V and 5 bases at J, leaving 0 bases unmatched. Germline V gene lookup returns CDR1 SGHAT and CDR2 FQDESV (reference sequence). The CDR3 DNA follows: TGTGCCAGCAGCTTAGGGACTAGCGGGGAGACCCAGTACTTC. Its protein is CASSLGTSGETQYF.

The rearrangement uses TRBV5-1 and TRBJ2-7; 12 positions agree with TRBD1. Germline CDR1 is SGHRS and CDR2 is YFSETQ. The CDR3 extends over 18 amino acids. The V segment lost 3 bases and the J segment 0 bases; nucleotides outside the gene matches: 10. The CDR3 reads CASSSGTGGAGSSYEQYF. CDR3 coding DNA: TGCGCCAGCAGCTCCGGGACAGGGGGCGCGGGGAGCTCCTACGAGCAGTACTTC.

This chain links TRBV21-1 with TRBJ2-3; the table names TRBD2, a call not compared with the DNA. TRBV21-1 is given as a pseudogene. The CDR3 loop spans 16 amino acids. The DNA for the CDR3 is TGTGCCAGCAGCAAGAAGCGGGAGGTCCGGACAGATACGCAGTATTTT. Translation: CASSKKREVRTDTQYF.

The J gene is TRBJ1-6, the V gene TRBV15; D may be TRBD1 (6 bases). Germline-derived CDR1 and CDR2 are LNHNV and YYDKDF (reference sequence). Trimming took off 0 bases at V and 2 bases at J, with 17 bases between the two ends. This CDR3 has 19 residues. The CDR3 spells CATSREGNSGVAYNSPLHF. For the CDR3, the DNA is TGTGCCACCAGCAGAGAGGGGAATTCAGGGGTTGCCTATAATTCACCCCTCCACTTT. Drawing the rest from reference TRBV15 and TRBJ1-6, the complete variable domain is DAMVIQNPRYQVTQFGKPVTLSCSQTLNHNVMYWYQQKSSQAPKLLFHYYDKDFNNEADTPDNFQSRRPNTSFCFLDIRSPGLGDTAMYLCATSREGNSGVAYNSPLHFGNGTRLTVT.

V gene TRBV6-4 combines with J gene TRBJ2-1, with 7 bases lining up with TRBD1. Germline V CDR1 and CDR2: MRHNA, SNTAGT. This CDR3 spans 13 amino acids. V lost 4 bases to trimming and J lost 5 bases; unmatched junction nucleotides: 2. The CDR3 loop reads CASSGQGNNEQFF. The CDR3 DNA sequence: TGTGCCAGCAGTGGACAGGGAAACAATGAGCAGTTCTTC.

The chain links TRBV5-1 to TRBJ2-3; 12 nucleotides align to TRBD2. This CDR3 comprises 19 residues. Germline assignment: CDR1 SGHRS and CDR2 YFSETQ. V shed 0 bases, J shed 0 bases, and the junction held 8 bases outside the gene matches. Written as DNA, the CDR3 is TGCGCCAGCAGCTTGGGACTAGCGGGAGCGGGCTCTAGCACAGATACGCAGTATTTT. It specifies CASSLGLAGAGSSTDTQYF. Using reference TRBV5-1 and TRBJ2-3 for the parts outside the CDR3, the full variable domain is KAGVTQTPRYLIKTRGQQVTLSCSPISGHRSVSWYQQTPGQGLQFLFEYFSETQRNKGNFPGRFSGRQFSNSRSEMNVSTLELGDSALYLCASSLGLAGAGSSTDTQYFGPGTRLTVL.

The chain recombines TRBV5-4 with TRBJ2-5, with TRBD1 matching over 8 bases. The CDR3 spans 15 residues. The germline gives CDR1 SGHNT, CDR2 YYREEE (reference sequence). Trimming removed 0 bases from V and 5 bases from J; junction bases left unmatched: 6. Written as DNA, the CDR3 is TGTGCCAGCAGCTTGGTTGCAGGGGGCGCGGAGACCCAGTACTTC. It encodes CASSLVAGGAETQYF.

The chain has TRBV29-1 and TRBJ2-7; D is perhaps TRBD1 (6 bases). Germline lookup yields CDR1 SQVTM and CDR2 ANQGSEA. There are 11 residues in the CDR3. V lost 6 bases and J 6 bases, leaving 12 bases between the germline ends. The CDR3 DNA reads as TGCAGCGTGAAAACCAGGGGCGAGCAGTACTTC. The encoded protein is CSVKTRGEQYF.

This clone was seen only once. The rearrangement links TRBV30 to TRBJ2-2, with 7 bases matching TRBD1. Germline assignment: CDR1 GTSNPN and CDR2 SVGIG (reference sequence). The V gene end was trimmed by 3 bases and the J gene end by 2 bases; junction bases not matched to a gene: 12. The CDR3 has 17 residues. CDR3 sequence: CAWRYTGTALNTGELFF. The CDR3 coding sequence is TGTGCCTGGAGATATACCGGGACAGCCCTTAACACCGGGGAGCTGTTTTTT. Full variable domain (rest looked up from reference TRBV30 and TRBJ2-2): SQTIHQWPATLVQPVGSPLSLECTVEGTSNPNLYWYRQAAGRGLQLLFYSVGIGQISSEVPQNLSASRPQDRQFILSSKKLLLSDSGFYLCAWRYTGTALNTGELFFGEGSRLTVL.

The V call is TRBV2, the J call TRBJ2-7; 10 bases match TRBD2. The junction had 5 bases not matched to a gene; V was cut back by 6 bases and J by 3 bases. Looked up from germline, CDR1 is SNHLY and CDR2 is FYNNEI. The CDR3 runs to 14 residues. The CDR3 sequence is CASRQREGRYEQYF. DNA for the CDR3: TGTGCCAGCAGGCAGCGGGAGGGCCGCTACGAGCAGTACTTC.

The chain recombines TRBV11-2 with TRBJ2-1; 8 nucleotides line up with TRBD2. Trimming at V came to 4 bases and at J to 5 bases, leaving 7 bases not matched to a gene. The CDR3 has 15 residues. Looked up from germline, CDR1 is SGHAT and CDR2 is FQNNGV. CDR3 bases: TGTGCCAGCAGCTATGAGCGGGAGCCCAACAATGAGCAGTTCTTC. This encodes CASSYEREPNNEQFF.

The gene calls are TRBV18 and TRBJ1-1; D unresolved. Germline V lookup: CDR1 KGHSH, CDR2 LQKENI. Trimming took 5 bases from V and 1 from J, leaving 8 bases between them. The CDR3 totals 13 residues. The CDR3 coding sequence is TGTGCCAGCTCAGCTGGAGAGAACACTGAAGCTTTCTTT. Protein product: CASSAGENTEAFF.

The chain links TRBV10-3 to TRBJ1-1; D might be TRBD1 (6 bases). This CDR3 is built from 15 residues. Germline assignment: CDR1 ENHRY and CDR2 SYGVKD. Trimming pared 0 bases from V and 4 bases from J, leaving 12 bases between. CDR3: CAISESQRGGTEAFF. In DNA form, the CDR3 reads TGTGCCATCAGTGAGTCCCAGAGGGGGGGCACTGAAGCTTTCTTT.

The chain couples TRBV19 to TRBJ2-1, with TRBD2 matching over 7 bases. Germline CDR1 and CDR2: LNHDA and SQIVND (reference sequence). After removal of 9 bases from V and 10 bases from J, the junction contained 21 bases not matched to a gene. This CDR3 region has 16 residues. In DNA, the CDR3 is TGTGCCAGATGTCCCGCGCCGGGTCGCCTGGGGGGGGAGCAGTTCTTC. Translating it yields CARCPAPGRLGGEQFF. Combining the CDR3 with reference TRBV19 and TRBJ2-1 gives the whole variable domain DGGITQSPKYLFRKEGQNVTLSCEQNLNHDAMYWYRQDPGQGLRLIYYSQIVNDFQKGDIAEGYSVSREKKESFPLTVTSAQKNPTAFYLCARCPAPGRLGGEQFFGPGTRLTVL.

The gene calls are TRBV6-6 and TRBJ2-1; TRBD1 matches at 9 bases. Germline V lookup: CDR1 MNHNY, CDR2 SVGAGI (reference sequence). V dropped 10 bases and J dropped 3; count of bases not matched to a gene: 13. This CDR3 is 16 amino acids long. CDR3 residues: CATGAGQGGDYNEQFF. The CDR3 nucleotides read TGTGCCACCGGGGCGGGACAGGGAGGTGACTACAATGAGCAGTTCTTC.

The chain recombines TRBV25-1 with TRBJ1-1; tentative D call: TRBD1 (6 bases). Trimming took 3 bases from V and 0 from J, leaving 11 bases between them. The germline gives CDR1 MGHDK, CDR2 SYGVNS. This CDR3 spans 15 amino acids. CDR3 protein: CASSDPGQVNTEAFF. The DNA for the CDR3 is TGTGCCAGCAGTGATCCGGGACAAGTGAACACTGAAGCTTTCTTT.

The genes are TRBV19 and TRBJ2-1, with a tentative D call TRBD1 (5 bases). The germline V and J ends were trimmed by 2 bases and 3 bases, with 23 bases remaining between them. This CDR3 comprises 19 residues. CDR1 is LNHDA, CDR2 SQIVND, per germline (reference sequence). CDR3 loop: CASSISSGHFERYYNEQFF. CDR3 nucleotides: TGTGCCAGTAGTATATCCTCAGGGCACTTTGAGAGGTACTACAATGAGCAGTTCTTC.

The chain has TRBV2 and TRBJ1-2; 9 bases align to TRBD1. This CDR3 is built from 15 residues. Trimming took 8 bases from V and 4 from J; bases not matched to a gene: 11. The germline V gene has CDR1 SNHLY and CDR2 FYNNEI. The CDR3 sequence: CASDGNRGQIYGYTF. As DNA, the CDR3 is TGTGCCAGCGACGGAAACAGGGGGCAGATCTATGGCTACACCTTC. Full variable domain (remainder filled in from reference TRBV2 and TRBJ1-2): EPEVTQTPSHQVTQMGQEVILRCVPISNHLYFYWYRQILGQKVEFLVSFYNNEISEKSEIFDDQFSVERPDGSNFTLKIRSTKLEDSAMYFCASDGNRGQIYGYTFGSGTRLTVV.

The genes are TRBV6-1 and TRBJ2-2; TRBD2 might be the D (5 bases). The length of the CDR3 is 13 residues. V was trimmed by 6 bases and J by 0 bases, leaving 5 bases between them. CDR1 and CDR2 from the germline V gene are MNHNS and SASEGT. CDR3 sequence reads: CASSGANTGELFF. In DNA, the CDR3 is TGTGCCAGCAGCGGGGCGAACACCGGGGAGCTGTTTTTT.

The V gene is TRBV27, the J gene TRBJ2-1; 7 nucleotides line up with TRBD2. The CDR3 sequence is 16 residues long. The germline V gene has CDR1 MNHEY and CDR2 SMNVEV (reference sequence). V lost 3 bases to trimming and J lost 5 bases; unmatched junction nucleotides: 10. CDR3 in amino acids: CASSFRAGPENNEQFF. In nucleotides, the CDR3 is TGTGCCAGCAGTTTCCGAGCGGGGCCAGAAAACAATGAGCAGTTCTTC.